This T cell receptor (beta chain) derives from a study of graft-versus-host responses after intestinal transplantation. Study in general: As for transplant type, recipients had multivisceral, liver-intestinal, or isolated intestinal grafts. Every transplant recipient was induced with anti-thymocyte globulin, then maintained on tacrolimus and steroids for approximately three years.

On this clone itself: Its antigen is unidentified.

V was pared by 2 bases and J by 11 bases, with 12 bases between. The CDR3 is 12 amino acids. Germline-derived CDR1 and CDR2 are MDHEN and SYDVKM. General study results and limits: Recipient marrow held GvH clones, some first seen in ileum or blood. Allografts carried high graft-versus-host to host-versus-graft clonal ratios in patients having graft-donor T cell macrochimerism.

Profiling relied on immunoSEQ multiplex PCR, and the TCRdb table lists in-frame clones only, not all of them. This sample has 90,000 to 150,000 clones, with roughly 95% found just once. The sequencing here drew on unstimulated CD8+ T cells sorted from spleen or lymph node cells, taken before intestinal transplant. V is TRBV28 and J is TRBJ2-5; weak D call: TRBD2 (5 bases). This clonotype was obtained from a human donor who received an intestinal transplant. The CDR3 nucleotides read TGTGCCAGCAGTTTAAATGGGAGAGAGCAGTACTTC. The encoded protein is CASSLNGREQYF. The whole variable domain, filled in from reference TRBV28 and TRBJ2-5, reads DVKVTQSSRYLVKRTGEKVFLECVQDMDHENMFWYRQDPGLGLRLIYFSYDVKMKEKGDIPEGYSVSREKKERFSLILESASTNQTSMYLCASSLNGREQYFGPGTRLLVL.